What follows is one T cell receptor (beta chain) and its context. This sample is part of a study of blood T cell repertoires in COVID-19. Overall study context: Samples came from the United States, Italy and Spain, spanning acute and convalescent COVID-19. Sources were T cells, B-cell-depleted T cells, or PBMCs; the material itself was cDNA or gDNA.

The CDR3 is made up of 15 amino acids. The germline gives CDR1 MNHEY, CDR2 SMNVEV (reference sequence). V was shortened by 1 base and J by 0 bases, with 9 bases between the two germline ends. Original handling: How many nucleated cells were present was estimated from reference gene primer amplification. The method was immunoSEQ multiplex PCR; TCRdb's version includes in-frame clones alone and lacks a portion of them. V and J calls and clone size are as listed in that table; D and trimming were resolved from the DNA. The data contain roughly 170,000 clones, approximately 87% of them singletons. While infection was still active, Seattle patients were enrolled and then followed longitudinally.

This TCR was recovered from an older woman with COVID-19, enrolled during active disease. V gene TRBV27 combines with J gene TRBJ1-2; a possible D gene is TRBD1 (5 bases). The sample taken for sequencing was peripheral blood. The CDR3 nucleotides are TGTGCCAGCAGTTTATTAGGGGTCACTAACTATGGCTACACCTTC. It translates to CASSLLGVTNYGYTF.